The present entry profiles one T cell receptor beta chain with its context. The sample belongs to a study of CD8 T cells in Susac syndrome. RNA in amounts of about 0.45 to 1 ug was reverse transcribed with random hexamers. A single record per CDR3 protein comes from TCRdb applying MiXCR to the immunoSEQ multiplex PCR reads. The data contain over 80,000 distinct CDR3 sequences, approximately 95% of them seen just once; the ten biggest clones take up approximately 0.94%. The V end was cut by 5 bases, the J end by 8 bases, with 21 bases between. The CDR3 covers 15 residues. The sample consisted of CD8+ T cells from PBMCs. The chain is built from TRBV12-3 or TRBV12-4 and TRBJ1-2, with D uncertain. The clonotype comes from a human donor with Susac syndrome. The CDR3 DNA follows: TGTGCCAGCAGTCCCCCCTGGACGGAGCTATTGGGCTACACCTTC. Residues: CASSPPWTELLGYTF.